These 27 T cell receptor beta chains originate from one sample sequenced in a study of cytomegalovirus exposure and HLA in healthy donors (dated by TCRdb to 2016 to 2017). The library was made by the immunoSEQ multiplex PCR assay. TCRdb mirrors the immuneACCESS table, restricted to in-frame sequences. Some clones are absent from its copies; in checked studies, under half trace to an unresolved V gene, and the reason for the others is unknown. A total of around 300,000 clones appear in this sample, 75% to 90% of them only once. Clones ranked in the top ten supply roughly 1.2% of the sample. Material for sequencing was PBMCs. The receptors were gathered from a woman in her twenties or thirties in good health and CMV-seropositive.

In its sample, this clone was seen a few times. The chain carries TRBV7-3 and TRBJ2-2; 12 bases line up with TRBD2. CDR1 is SGHTA, CDR2 FQGTGA, per germline. CDR3 length equals 17 residues. The trim removed 5 bases at V and 1 base at J, leaving 5 bases unmatched. CDR3 bases: TGTGCCAGCAGCCCGACTAGCGGGAGATGGAACACCGGGGAGCTGTTTTTT. Encoded protein: CASSPTSGRWNTGELFF.

The table lists this clone with a few counts. This CDR3 reads CASSYTLNNQPQHF. CDR3 coding DNA: TGTGCCAGCAGTTACACGTTAAACAATCAGCCCCAGCATTTT. V and J are TRBV6-6 and TRBJ1-5; D call uncertain. Germline CDR1 MNHNY, CDR2 SVGAGI (reference sequence). The V and J ends lost 2 bases and 3 bases respectively, with 8 bases between them. There are 14 residues in the CDR3.

For the CDR3, the DNA is TGTGCCAGCAGCTTAGCTGGGGGGAACGAGCAGTACTTC. This codes for CASSLAGGNEQYF. V usage is TRBV7-9 and J usage is TRBJ2-7, with a possible D match to TRBD2 (6 bases). This CDR3 is built from 13 residues. Trimming shortened V by 0 bases and J by 5 bases, and 8 bases separated the two germline ends. Germline assignment: CDR1 SEHNR and CDR2 FQNEAQ (reference sequence).

The chain uses TRBV5-1 and TRBJ2-7, with 10 bases fitting TRBD1. CDR1 and CDR2 (germline): SGHRS, YFSETQ. The CDR3 is made up of 15 amino acids. J gave up 1 base and V 4 bases, and 5 bases lay outside the gene matches. The chain's CDR3 is CASSAGTGDSYEQYF. For the CDR3, the DNA is TGCGCCAGCAGCGCCGGGACAGGGGATTCCTACGAGCAGTACTTC.

The chain links TRBV7-6 to TRBJ1-6, with TRBD1 as a possible D gene (5 bases). The CDR3 is 15 residues long. From germline, CDR1 is SGHVS and CDR2 FNYEAQ. Trimming cost V 5 bases and J 4 bases, with 12 bases left between them. CDR3 nucleotide sequence: TGTGCCAGCAGCGTTGAGGGGTCGTATAATTCACCCCTCCACTTT. It specifies CASSVEGSYNSPLHF.

The rearrangement links TRBV11-2 to TRBJ2-7; 8 bases agree with TRBD2. The ends lost 3 bases at V and 3 bases at J; junction bases unmatched: 13. The CDR3 is 17 residues long. The V gene's germline CDR1 is SGHAT and CDR2 FQNNGV. The CDR3: CASSFSSSSGTHYEQYF. Here the CDR3 DNA reads TGTGCCAGCAGCTTTAGTTCGAGTAGCGGGACCCACTACGAGCAGTACTTC.

The rearrangement uses TRBV29-1 and TRBJ2-7, with D unclear. The V gene lost 3 bases and the J gene lost 2 bases, with 14 bases spanning the gap. CDR3 length: 14 residues. CDR1 is SQVTM and CDR2 is ANQGSEA in the germline V gene. The CDR3 coding sequence is TGCAGCGTTGATACCCAGGTTACCACCTACGAGCAGTACTTC. Translated, it gives CSVDTQVTTYEQYF.

The rearrangement uses TRBV9 and TRBJ2-7; unclear D gene. The CDR3 is 16 amino acids. The V end was cut by 0 bases, the J end by 0 bases, with 13 bases between. Germline CDR1 SGDLS, CDR2 YYNGEE. The CDR3 sequence: CASSVGIGSASYEQYF. The CDR3 nucleotides are TGTGCCAGCAGCGTAGGAATAGGTAGTGCCTCCTACGAGCAGTACTTC.

This chain joins TRBV5-6 and TRBJ1-5; the D gene is possibly TRBD1 (6 bases). The CDR3 runs to 16 residues. Germline assignment: CDR1 SGHDT and CDR2 YYEEEE. Between the trimmed V and J ends, which lost 2 bases and 5 bases, there was a span of 17 bases. In DNA, the CDR3 is TGTGCCAGCAGCTTCAGGCAGGGGATGGGGGATCAGCCCCAGCATTTT. Translating it yields CASSFRQGMGDQPQHF. Based on the CDR3 plus reference TRBV5-6 and TRBJ1-5, the full variable domain is DAGVTQSPTHLIKTRGQQVTLRCSPKSGHDTVSWYQQALGQGPQFIFQYYEEEERQRGNFPDRFSGHQFPNYSSELNVNALLLGDSALYLCASSFRQGMGDQPQHFGDGTRLSIL.

J is TRBJ1-4 and V is TRBV6-5; 7 bases map to TRBD1. There are 15 residues in the CDR3. Germline CDR1 reads MNHEY; CDR2 reads SVGAGI. V trimming: 8 bases; J trimming: 8 bases; junction bases outside the gene matches: 14. CDR3 amino acids: CASATQGIFREKLFF. In DNA form, the CDR3 reads TGTGCCAGCGCAACACAGGGGATATTTCGCGAAAAACTGTTTTTT.

The rearrangement joins TRBV4-3 to TRBJ2-2, with TRBD1 identical over 7 bases. The V gene's germline CDR1 is LGHNA and CDR2 YSLEER. V was clipped by 2 bases and J by 4 bases; unmatched bases: 7. The CDR3 sequence is 16 residues long. The CDR3 DNA follows: TGCGCCAGCAGCCAATTAACAGGGGCGGGCACCGGGGAGCTGTTTTTT. Translation gives CASSQLTGAGTGELFF.

This rearrangement joins TRBV29-1 to TRBJ2-1, with TRBD1 matching over 11 bases. J lost 7 bases, V lost 2 bases, and 10 bases had no gene match. This CDR3 contains 16 residues. The germline CDR1 and CDR2 sequences are SQVTM and ANQGSEA. CDR3 nucleotide sequence: TGCAGCGTTGAAAGTGGGACAGGGGGGATCAGTAATGAGCAGTTCTTC. Translated: CSVESGTGGISNEQFF.

This chain links TRBV29-1 with TRBJ1-1, with no clear D. The CDR3 length is 11 residues. V lost 7 bases and J 5 bases, leaving 11 bases between the germline ends. Germline V gives CDR1 SQVTM, CDR2 ANQGSEA. CDR3 in amino acids: CSALIATEAFF. In nucleotides, the CDR3 is TGCAGCGCCTTGATTGCTACTGAAGCTTTCTTT.

This clone was seen a handful of times. The V gene is TRBV4-3, the J gene TRBJ2-5; TRBD2 agrees at 8 bases. The CDR3 contains 14 residues. Per the germline V gene, CDR1 is LGHNA and CDR2 is YSLEER. J lost 2 bases, V lost 4 bases, and 3 bases had no gene match. The CDR3 is CASSPIAGQETQYF. CDR3 sequence (DNA): TGCGCCAGCAGCCCAATAGCGGGGCAAGAGACCCAGTACTTC.

This sequence joins TRBV23-1 and TRBJ1-5; 11 bases align to TRBD1. TRBV23-1 is an open reading frame, and its role is uncertain. The CDR3 runs to 15 residues. V dropped 6 bases and J dropped 5; count of bases not matched to a gene: 6. The CDR3 DNA is TGCGCCAGCAGCAAAGGGACAGGGGGGGATCAGCCCCAGCATTTT. It specifies CASSKGTGGDQPQHF.

This clone was seen only a few times. CDR3 bases: TGTGCCACCAGCAGAGTAAGGGCCGCCGAGCAGTACTTC. Its protein is CATSRVRAAEQYF. The rearrangement joins TRBV15 to TRBJ2-7; no clear D. The germline V gene has CDR1 LNHNV and CDR2 YYDKDF (reference sequence). The V end was cut by 1 base, the J end by 6 bases, with 10 bases between. This CDR3 region has 13 residues.

The V call is TRBV7-8, the J call TRBJ1-2; 8 bases are a match to TRBD1. The germline V gene encodes CDR1 SGHVS and CDR2 FQNEAQ. This CDR3 comprises 14 residues. The J segment lost 7 bases and the V segment lost 4 bases, leaving 8 bases of the junction unmatched. The CDR3 DNA follows: TGTGCCAGCAGCTCTCGGACAGGGTGGCGTGGCTACACCTTC. Translation gives CASSSRTGWRGYTF.

The table lists this clone with a count of one. The CDR3 nucleotides read TGTGCCAGCTCACCGCGGGGACAGGGAAGCTACGAGCAGTACTTC. Translation: CASSPRGQGSYEQYF. The V and J genes are TRBV18 and TRBJ2-7, with TRBD1 matching over 9 bases. V trimming: 3 bases; J trimming: 3 bases; junction bases outside the gene matches: 6. This CDR3 is 15 amino acids long. Germline CDR1 is KGHSH and CDR2 is LQKENI.

This sequence joins TRBV27 and TRBJ2-7; D could derive from TRBD1 or TRBD2 (5 bases each). Germline V gene data show CDR1 as MNHEY and CDR2 as SMNVEV (reference sequence). The V end lost 4 bases, the J end lost 2 bases, and 15 bases lay between the germline ends. CDR3 length: 15 amino acids. DNA for the CDR3: TGTGCCAGCAGTTCATCCGGTCCGGGACCCTACGAGCAGTACTTC. This encodes CASSSSGPGPYEQYF.

This sequence joins TRBV5-1 and TRBJ2-7; 9 positions match TRBD2. The CDR3 is 15 amino acids. Unmatched junction bases numbered 5, after V lost 4 bases and J lost 0 bases. The germline V gene encodes CDR1 SGHRS and CDR2 YFSETQ. In DNA, the CDR3 is TGCGCCAGCAGCGAAGGACTAGCGAGCTCCTACGAGCAGTACTTC. It specifies CASSEGLASSYEQYF.

The chain employs TRBV29-1 and TRBJ2-2; no reliable D call. Germline lookup yields CDR1 SQVTM and CDR2 ANQGSEA. The V and J ends lost 7 bases and 5 bases respectively, with 11 bases between them. The CDR3 has 12 residues. The CDR3 sequence: CSAKSGTGELFF. The CDR3 coding sequence is TGCAGCGCCAAGTCTGGTACCGGGGAGCTGTTTTTT.

This clone has only one observation. The rearrangement uses TRBV9 and TRBJ2-3, with 7 bases aligning to TRBD2. There are 15 residues in the CDR3. V trimming: 1 base; J trimming: 0 bases; junction bases outside the gene matches: 2. Per the germline V gene, CDR1 is SGDLS and CDR2 is YYNGEE. The chain's CDR3 is CASSVSGTSTDTQYF. CDR3 DNA: TGTGCCAGCAGCGTAAGCGGGACTAGCACAGATACGCAGTATTTT.

Points on this clone: Within the sample, other DNA sequences also encode this same CDR3. This rearrangement joins TRBV27 to TRBJ2-3, with D perhaps being TRBD1 or TRBD2 (5 bases each). From germline, CDR1 is MNHEY and CDR2 SMNVEV (reference sequence). The CDR3 spans 14 residues. Trimming took off 2 bases at V and 1 base at J, with 7 bases between the two ends. As DNA, the CDR3 is TGTGCCAGCAGTTTAGGGGGAGGCACAGATACGCAGTATTTT. Its protein is CASSLGGGTDTQYF.

The gene calls are TRBV4-2 and TRBJ2-3; D not resolved. The V gene's germline CDR1 is LGHNA and CDR2 YNFKEQ. This CDR3 contains 14 residues. V was cut by 1 base and J by 5 bases, with 10 bases left in between. The CDR3 DNA sequence: TGTGCCAGCAGCCAAGGAACTCCCGGAGATACGCAGTATTTT. Its translation: CASSQGTPGDTQYF.

V and J are TRBV6-5 and TRBJ2-1, with D hard to call. V was pared by 0 bases and J by 5 bases, with 8 bases between. The CDR3 contains 14 residues. Germline assignment: CDR1 MNHEY and CDR2 SVGAGI. The CDR3 sequence: CASSYSPAHNEQFF. DNA for the CDR3: TGTGCCAGCAGTTACTCTCCCGCGCACAATGAGCAGTTCTTC.

J is TRBJ2-7 and V is TRBV4-3, with 12 bases fitting TRBD1. V lost 4 bases, J lost 1 base, and 2 bases stayed unmatched. The CDR3 consists of 15 residues. Germline lookup yields CDR1 LGHNA and CDR2 YSLEER. The DNA of the CDR3 is TGCGCCAGCAGCCGGGACAGGGGGCGATCCTACGAGCAGTACTTC. Its translation is CASSRDRGRSYEQYF.

The gene calls are TRBV27 and TRBJ1-1; D ambiguous. Germline lookup yields CDR1 MNHEY and CDR2 SMNVEV (reference sequence). This CDR3 spans 16 amino acids. The V gene lost 7 bases and the J gene lost 4 bases, with 22 bases spanning the gap. CDR3 DNA: TGTGCCAGCATCCCTGGGTCTCCGGGCATCGGCACTGAAGCTTTCTTT. It specifies CASIPGSPGIGTEAFF.